Listed below are T cell receptor beta chains from one sample, sequenced in a study of T-cell reconstitution after alpha-beta-depleted transplantation in children. TCRdb redid the calling of the PCR reads with MiXCR, one entry per CDR3 protein. The data hold approximately 980,000 distinct CDR3 sequences, with 25% to 30% observed a single time. The material sequenced was PBMCs, mostly from graft donor cells, taken 360 days after TCRalphabeta/CD19-depleted stem cell transplant. All receptors derive from a boy under two years old who had a stem cell transplant for SCID, so the T cells may come from the graft donor. The conserved cysteine and the conserved F or W are not part of the CDR3 here. Each record gives: clone size, J gene, CDR3 length, V gene, CDR3 protein. The listing skips clone size in some rows; elsewhere it reads once, few, many or a size class.

clone_size: few; j_call: TRBJ1-2; cdr3_length: 11; v_call: TRBV18; cdr3_aa: ASSTKGFDGYT
clone_size: few; j_call: TRBJ2-4; cdr3_length: 14; v_call: TRBV6-5; cdr3_aa: ASSYSQRRAKNIQY
clone_size: many; j_call: TRBJ2-7; cdr3_length: 12; v_call: TRBV12-3/TRBV12-4; cdr3_aa: ASSFGRGGVEQY
clone_size: .; j_call: TRBJ2-7; cdr3_length: 12; v_call: TRBV7-2; cdr3_aa: ASSASGGTYEQY
clone_size: once; j_call: TRBJ2-1; cdr3_length: 14; v_call: TRBV20-1; cdr3_aa: SAGSGPSGAYNEQF
clone_size: .; j_call: TRBJ2-5; cdr3_length: 17; v_call: TRBV5-1; cdr3_aa: ASSFSHIGLAGAGETQY
clone_size: .; j_call: TRBJ2-1; cdr3_length: 18; v_call: TRBV18; cdr3_aa: ASSPPLGLPAGREYNEQF
clone_size: .; j_call: TRBJ2-7; cdr3_length: 12; v_call: TRBV12-3/TRBV12-4; cdr3_aa: ASSLGGQVPEQY
clone_size: few; j_call: TRBJ2-5; cdr3_length: 15; v_call: TRBV7-6; cdr3_aa: ASTPGRGTILAETQY
clone_size: many; j_call: TRBJ2-7; cdr3_length: 12; v_call: TRBV12-3/TRBV12-4; cdr3_aa: ASSFSGGTYEQY
clone_size: few; j_call: TRBJ2-7; cdr3_length: 13; v_call: TRBV3-1; cdr3_aa: ASSQVSGGRYEQY
clone_size: .; j_call: TRBJ2-3; cdr3_length: 12; v_call: TRBV29-1; cdr3_aa: SVELGRGTDTQY
clone_size: .; j_call: TRBJ2-3; cdr3_length: 12; v_call: TRBV5-1; cdr3_aa: ASSFPRTGDTQY
clone_size: .; j_call: TRBJ2-1; cdr3_length: 12; v_call: TRBV12-3/TRBV12-4; cdr3_aa: ASIKRGAYNEQF
clone_size: .; j_call: TRBJ2-1; cdr3_length: 12; v_call: TRBV5-1; cdr3_aa: ASRLSDRTHELF
clone_size: few; j_call: TRBJ2-5; cdr3_length: 14; v_call: TRBV7-3; cdr3_aa: ASSLTKAGGLETQY
clone_size: .; j_call: TRBJ2-2; cdr3_length: 12; v_call: TRBV15; cdr3_aa: ATSRDRRSGELF
clone_size: once; j_call: TRBJ2-3; cdr3_length: 17; v_call: TRBV5-1; cdr3_aa: ASARLAGAAEGWVDTQY
clone_size: .; j_call: TRBJ2-1; cdr3_length: 13; v_call: TRBV9; cdr3_aa: ASSDSGERHNEQF
clone_size: few; j_call: TRBJ2-6; cdr3_length: 12; v_call: TRBV12-3/TRBV12-4; cdr3_aa: ASRTGAGANVLT
clone_size: few; j_call: TRBJ2-3; cdr3_length: 15; v_call: TRBV4-1; cdr3_aa: ASSPTSGPLSTDTQY
clone_size: .; j_call: TRBJ2-3; cdr3_length: 18; v_call: TRBV20-1; cdr3_aa: SATLAGGHHQGTSTDTQY
clone_size: .; j_call: TRBJ2-6; cdr3_length: 16; v_call: TRBV11-2; cdr3_aa: ASSLGGGAASGANVLT